Shown below are 30 T cell receptor beta chains from a single sample sequenced in a study of CD8+CD57+ T cells in acquired aplastic anemia. Both TCR beta VDJ combination and CDR3 sequence profiling were carried out. Genomic DNA was the template for this profiling. TCRdb itself ran the reads through MiXCR, one entry per CDR3 protein. The data show fewer than 250,000 distinct CDR3 sequences, around 50% seen once. What was sequenced was sorted CD4+, CD8+, or CD8+CD57+ T cells (not recorded which) from PBMCs. Receptors were obtained from a human donor in good health, serving as a control.

This clonotype was recorded at least ten times. The chain uses TRBV10-3 and TRBJ2-7; 10 positions match TRBD1. This CDR3 is 18 amino acids long. The ends lost 6 bases at V and 2 bases at J; junction bases unmatched: 16. CDR1 ENHRY and CDR2 SYGVKD come from the germline V gene. The DNA of the CDR3 is TGTGCCATCAGCAGAAGACAGGGGGCGCCCTATTTGACCTACGAGCAGTACTTC. Translation: CAISRRQGAPYLTYEQYF.

The chain uses TRBV20-1 and TRBJ2-5; perhaps TRBD1 as D (5 bases). CDR3 length equals 13 residues. Per the germline V gene, CDR1 is DFQATT and CDR2 is SNEGSKA (reference sequence). V dropped 6 bases and J dropped 1 base, with 12 bases sitting between them. The CDR3, as DNA: TGCAGTGCCGGGCTGGGGCTCCAAGAGACCCAGTACTTC. This codes for CSAGLGLQETQYF.

The genes are TRBV10-3 and TRBJ2-2; tentatively, D is TRBD1 (7 bases). Germline CDR1 and CDR2: ENHRY and SYGVKD. The CDR3 spans 14 residues. Trimming pared 4 bases from V and 7 bases from J, leaving 13 bases between. CDR3 bases: TGTGCCATCAGTGGGAACAGGGGAGGCGGGGAGCTGTTTTTT. Protein sequence: CAISGNRGGGELFF.

This clonotype was counted many times. The V gene is TRBV28, the J gene TRBJ1-2; D perhaps matches TRBD1 (6 bases). The V gene's germline CDR1 is MDHEN and CDR2 SYDVKM. The CDR3 has 13 residues. V dropped 11 bases and J dropped 4 bases, with 17 bases sitting between them. The CDR3 loop is CAYRGGVGYGYTF. The CDR3 DNA reads as TGTGCCTACAGAGGGGGAGTGGGCTATGGCTACACCTTC.

In this sample, this clonotype turned up a few times. V is TRBV28 and J is TRBJ1-5; TRBD1 is a possible D gene (5 bases). This CDR3 comprises 15 residues. CDR1 MDHEN and CDR2 SYDVKM come from the germline V gene. V was trimmed by 5 bases and J by 4 bases, leaving 15 bases between them. The CDR3 DNA sequence: TGTGCCAGCAGTACCAGGGTTGAGGGGAATCAGCCCCAGCATTTT. The encoded protein is CASSTRVEGNQPQHF.

This clonotype was seen at least ten times. The chain combines TRBV20-1 with TRBJ1-5; D is unclear. The CDR3 covers 14 residues. Looked up from germline, CDR1 is DFQATT and CDR2 is SNEGSKA (reference sequence). The V end lost 3 bases, the J end lost 6 bases, and 15 bases lay between the germline ends. The CDR3 is CSASRAVAGQPQHF. The CDR3 bases are TGCAGTGCTAGTAGGGCAGTGGCGGGTCAGCCCCAGCATTTT.

This clonotype has just one count. The genes are TRBV7-8 and TRBJ2-7; 10 nucleotides agree with TRBD1. In germline, CDR1 is SGHVS, CDR2 FQNEAQ. Losses at the gene ends were 6 bases for V and 0 bases for J; bases not matched to a gene: 11. The CDR3 totals 17 residues. CDR3 loop: CASSVRPGTGVSYEQYF. In DNA, the CDR3 is TGTGCCAGCAGTGTAAGACCCGGGACAGGGGTCTCCTACGAGCAGTACTTC.

This chain links TRBV10-3 with TRBJ2-1, with 11 bases fitting TRBD2. The CDR3 extends over 15 amino acids. Trimming cost V 4 bases and J 4 bases; bases outside gene matches: 3. The germline V gene has CDR1 ENHRY and CDR2 SYGVKD. CDR3 coding DNA: TGTGCCATCAGTGCTGGGACTAGCGGATACAATGAGCAGTTCTTC. It yields the protein CAISAGTSGYNEQFF.

This chain connects TRBV2 to TRBJ2-2; 7 bases align to TRBD1. This CDR3 contains 13 residues. V gave up 4 bases and J gave up 7 bases; unmatched junction bases: 3. Germline V CDR1 and CDR2: SNHLY, FYNNEI. In nucleotides, the CDR3 is TGTGCCAGCAGTGCAACAGGGGACGGGGAGCTGTTTTTT. Protein product: CASSATGDGELFF.

The chain employs TRBV25-1 and TRBJ1-2; 7 nucleotides agree with TRBD1. Germline V lookup: CDR1 MGHDK, CDR2 SYGVNS. This CDR3 has 15 residues. Trimming cost V 5 bases and J 0 bases; bases outside gene matches: 6. CDR3 in amino acids: CASSLRDSSNYGYTF. Here the CDR3 DNA reads TGTGCCAGCAGTCTCCGGGACAGTTCTAACTATGGCTACACCTTC.

The chain recombines TRBV19 with TRBJ2-2; 7 positions match TRBD2. The germline CDR1 and CDR2 sequences are LNHDA and SQIVND (reference sequence). The CDR3 runs 15 residues. J gave up 2 bases and V 3 bases, and 3 bases lay outside the gene matches. CDR3 loop: CASSMGGLNTGELFF. As DNA, the CDR3 is TGTGCCAGTAGTATGGGGGGACTAAACACCGGGGAGCTGTTTTTT. Combining the CDR3 with reference TRBV19 and TRBJ2-2 gives the whole variable domain DGGITQSPKYLFRKEGQNVTLSCEQNLNHDAMYWYRQDPGQGLRLIYYSQIVNDFQKGDIAEGYSVSREKKESFPLTVTSAQKNPTAFYLCASSMGGLNTGELFFGEGSRLTVL.

This clonotype was recorded at least ten times. The V and J genes are TRBV28 and TRBJ2-7; a possible D gene is TRBD2 (5 bases). The CDR3 spans 15 residues. Between the trimmed V and J ends, which lost 4 bases and 6 bases, there was a span of 19 bases. The germline CDR1 and CDR2 sequences are MDHEN and SYDVKM. The CDR3 here is CASSSLAAGQFEQYF. In DNA form, the CDR3 reads TGTGCCAGCAGTTCCTTAGCCGCGGGCCAGTTCGAGCAGTACTTC.

This clonotype was observed once. The chain is built from TRBV10-3 and TRBJ2-7; the match to TRBD1 covers 9 bases. V gave up 3 bases and J gave up 5 bases; unmatched junction bases: 2. There are 13 residues in the CDR3. Germline V CDR1 and CDR2: ENHRY, SYGVKD. In nucleotides, the CDR3 is TGTGCCATCAGTGACGGGACAGGGAACGAGCAGTACTTC. It specifies CAISDGTGNEQYF.

This clonotype was counted only a few times. The J gene is TRBJ2-7, the V gene TRBV2; TRBD2 matches 7 bases. Germline-derived CDR1 and CDR2 are SNHLY and FYNNEI. J lost 7 bases, V lost 10 bases, and 13 bases had no gene match. CDR3 length: 13 amino acids. Here the CDR3 reads CATSVGRSREQYV. As DNA, the CDR3 is TGTGCCACCTCAGTCGGGAGGTCGAGGGAGCAGTACGTC.

This chain links TRBV2 with TRBJ2-7; 9 bases match TRBD1. The CDR3 loop spans 13 amino acids. Germline CDR1 is SNHLY and CDR2 is FYNNEI. V was pared by 6 bases and J by 6 bases, with 6 bases of the junction left unmatched. CDR3: CASSTGTGSEQYF. The CDR3 DNA reads TGTGCCAGCAGCACCGGGACAGGGTCCGAGCAGTACTTC.

The genes are TRBV20-1 and TRBJ1-1; 8 positions match TRBD1. CDR3 length: 14 residues. CDR1 and CDR2 (germline): DFQATT, SNEGSKA (reference sequence). With V trimmed by 4 bases and J by 1 base, 5 bases remained unmatched. The CDR3 loop reads CSATRTGRNTEAFF. The CDR3 DNA reads TGCAGTGCTACCCGGACAGGGAGGAACACTGAAGCTTTCTTT.

This clonotype turned up a few times. Given a much more abundant clone one base away, this may be a read error. The chain employs TRBV11-2 and TRBJ1-4; D not resolved. Trimming stripped 7 bases from V and 3 bases from J, with 6 bases between. Looked up from germline, CDR1 is SGHAT and CDR2 is FQNNGV. The CDR3 sequence is 12 residues long. CDR3 in amino acids: CASKGSNEKLFF. CDR3 nucleotides: TGTGCCAGCAAGGGTTCTAATGAAAAACTGTTTTTT.

DNA for the CDR3: TGTGCCATTTCCGACGGGGGGTTCGTACGACGCCAAGAGACCCAGTACTTC. Its translation is CAISDGGFVRRQETQYF. The chain carries TRBV10-3 and TRBJ2-5, with 7 bases identical to TRBD2. The germline V gene encodes CDR1 ENHRY and CDR2 SYGVKD. V shed 9 bases and J 1 base; nucleotides not matched to a gene: 17. The CDR3 consists of 17 residues.

This clonotype was seen repeatedly, ten times or more. The rearrangement uses TRBV6-5 and TRBJ1-5; TRBD1 matches at 7 bases. CDR3 size: 13 residues. Losses at the gene ends were 6 bases for V and 5 bases for J; bases not matched to a gene: 4. Germline values: CDR1 MNHEY, CDR2 SVGAGI. DNA for the CDR3: TGTGCCAGCAGCAGACAGGGATATCAGCCCCAGCATTTT. This codes for CASSRQGYQPQHF.

The rearrangement links TRBV6-1 to TRBJ2-7; D perhaps matches TRBD1 (5 bases). CDR1 and CDR2 (germline): MNHNS, SASEGT. Trimming cost V 7 bases and J 2 bases, with 6 bases left between them. The length of the CDR3 is 11 residues. CDR3 bases: TGTGCCAGCACAGGGACCTACGAGCAGTACTTC. As protein: CASTGTYEQYF.

Concerning this clonotype: One junction end disagrees with the germline gene, perhaps due to a read error. The chain combines TRBV29-1 with TRBJ2-2, with 8 bases matching TRBD1. Germline-derived CDR1 and CDR2 are SQVTM and ANQGSEA. The CDR3 covers 14 residues. This CDR3 reads CGVGAGGLAGELFF. Written as DNA, the CDR3 is TGCGGCGTTGGGGCAGGGGGCCTAGCCGGGGAGCTGTTTTTT.

This clonotype has more than one count but fewer than ten. The V gene is TRBV6-5, the J gene TRBJ2-1; tentative D call: TRBD1 (5 bases). Trimming pared 8 bases from V and 3 bases from J, leaving 14 bases between. CDR3 length: 14 residues. Germline V gene lookup returns CDR1 MNHEY and CDR2 SVGAGI. The CDR3 DNA sequence: TGTGCCAGCGCCCCCTCAAGGGGCTACAATGAGCAGTTCTTC. It is translated as CASAPSRGYNEQFF.

The chain combines TRBV7-9 with TRBJ2-3; 7 positions agree with TRBD2. The V gene end was trimmed by 1 base and the J gene end by 2 bases; junction bases not matched to a gene: 6. Germline lookup yields CDR1 SEHNR and CDR2 FQNEAQ (reference sequence). The CDR3 extends over 16 amino acids. The CDR3 reads CASSLGASGNTDTQYF. For the CDR3, the DNA is TGTGCCAGCAGCTTAGGGGCTAGCGGTAACACAGATACGCAGTATTTT.

The V gene is TRBV19, the J gene TRBJ2-7; D is undetermined. V was cut by 4 bases and J by 3 bases, with 13 bases left in between. CDR1 is LNHDA, CDR2 SQIVND, per germline (reference sequence). CDR3 length: 14 residues. The CDR3 loop is CASSNQGQIYEQYF. In DNA form, the CDR3 reads TGTGCCAGTAGTAACCAAGGGCAAATCTACGAGCAGTACTTC.

On this clonotype: The germline gene is not matched at one end of the junction; a read error may be the cause. The chain couples TRBV5-1 to TRBJ1-4; 7 nucleotides align to TRBD1. Germline V lookup: CDR1 SGHRS, CDR2 YFSETQ. This CDR3 has 14 amino acids. CDR3 DNA: TGTGCCAGCAGCTTTAAAGGGGGCGGTGAAAAACTGTTTTTT. Amino acids: CASSFKGGGEKLFF.

The chain employs TRBV10-2 and TRBJ1-6; D unresolved. This CDR3 has 14 residues. Germline V gene data show CDR1 as WSHSY and CDR2 as SAAADI. Trimming left V 6 bases short and J 7 bases short, with 13 bases between. CDR3: CASSPGMENSPLHF. DNA for the CDR3: TGCGCCAGCAGCCCTGGGATGGAGAATTCACCCCTCCACTTT.

Only a few counts were recorded for this clonotype. One base away lies a much larger clone, so this may be a sequencing read error. The chain is built from TRBV10-1 and TRBJ1-1, with D maybe TRBD1 (5 bases). Trimming stripped 2 bases from V and 4 bases from J, with 14 bases between. This CDR3 is built from 15 residues. Germline lookup yields CDR1 WNHNN and CDR2 SYGVQD (reference sequence). Here the CDR3 DNA reads TGCGCCAGCAGTGAGGGGGTCTTGAGGGGCACTGAAGCTTTCTTT. As protein: CASSEGVLRGTEAFF.

The chain links TRBV10-3 to TRBJ1-6; a weak D match, TRBD1 (5 bases). V was pared by 10 bases and J by 9 bases, with 16 bases between. Germline V gene data show CDR1 as ENHRY and CDR2 as SYGVKD. CDR3 length equals 13 residues. The CDR3 bases are TGTGCCAGCATGACAGACTTCGGTTCACCCCTCCACTTT. It is translated as CASMTDFGSPLHF.

This clonotype was seen at least ten times. This chain connects TRBV7-9 to TRBJ1-2, with 10 bases matching TRBD1. Germline CDR1 is SEHNR and CDR2 is FQNEAQ (reference sequence). J was trimmed by 7 bases and V by 5 bases; bases with no gene match: 4. CDR3 size: 13 residues. The chain's CDR3 is CASSPGTGVGYTF. The CDR3 DNA reads TGTGCCAGCAGCCCCGGGACAGGGGTTGGCTACACCTTC.

V gene TRBV10-2 combines with J gene TRBJ1-2; 11 bases map to TRBD1. Germline V lookup: CDR1 WSHSY, CDR2 SAAADI. The CDR3 is 14 amino acids. V lost 7 bases to trimming and J lost 4 bases; unmatched junction nucleotides: 5. CDR3 region: CASNAGTGGYGYTF. The DNA for the CDR3 is TGCGCCAGCAACGCCGGGACAGGGGGCTATGGCTACACCTTC.